Below are 22 T cell receptor beta chains sequenced from a single sample in a study of T cell responses to AZD1222 COVID-19 vaccine. Measured with immunoSEQ multiplex PCR; TCRdb has only the in-frame clones, and not every one. The top ten hold about 4.3% of the sample, which has over 150,000 clones, around nine tenths seen once. The sample was peripheral blood, taken 28 days after the second AZD1222 dose. All receptors derive from an adult who received the AZD1222 COVID-19 vaccine.

The genes are TRBV6-1 and TRBJ2-4, with 13 bases aligning to TRBD2. Losses at the gene ends were 4 bases for V and 7 bases for J; bases not matched to a gene: 7. This CDR3 has 16 residues. Germline CDR1 reads MNHNS; CDR2 reads SASEGT. CDR3 nucleotides: TGTGCCAGCAGTGTCCAACTAGCGGGGGGGTCTAACATTCAGTACTTC. Translating it yields CASSVQLAGGSNIQYF.

This chain joins TRBV3-1 (or the pseudogene TRBV3-2) and TRBJ1-2; 7 bases fit TRBD1. The CDR3 length is 15 residues. J was trimmed by 0 bases and V by 3 bases; bases with no gene match: 4. The germline CDR1 and CDR2 sequences are LGHDT and YNNKEL (reference sequence). The DNA of the CDR3 is TGTGCCAGCAGCCACGGACAGGAAGCTAACTATGGCTACACCTTC. This gives the protein CASSHGQEANYGYTF.

This rearrangement joins TRBV30 to TRBJ1-2; 8 positions agree with TRBD1. J was trimmed by 0 bases and V by 1 base; bases with no gene match: 7. The CDR3 is 16 residues long. Per the germline V gene, CDR1 is GTSNPN and CDR2 is SVGIG (reference sequence). Here the CDR3 DNA reads TGTGCCTGGAGTGCCTTTGGGACAGGCGCTAACTATGGCTACACCTTC. This sequence encodes CAWSAFGTGANYGYTF. Filled out from reference TRBV30 and TRBJ1-2, the complete variable domain reads SQTIHQWPATLVQPVGSPLSLECTVEGTSNPNLYWYRQAAGRGLQLLFYSVGIGQISSEVPQNLSASRPQDRQFILSSKKLLLSDSGFYLCAWSAFGTGANYGYTFGSGTRLTVV.

CDR3 residues: CASSFSVYDKTLHF. CDR3 in DNA: TGTGCCAGCAGCTTTTCGGTCTACGACAAAACCCTCCACTTT. The V call is TRBV7-6, the J call TRBJ1-6; D not certain. Germline assignment: CDR1 SGHVS and CDR2 FNYEAQ. The CDR3 is 14 residues long. V was pared by 3 bases and J by 14 bases, with 17 bases between.

The gene calls are TRBV16 and TRBJ1-5, with D tentatively TRBD1 (5 bases). The V end lost 4 bases, the J end lost 8 bases, and 12 bases lay between the germline ends. Germline V gives CDR1 KGHSY, CDR2 FQNENV. The CDR3 loop spans 13 amino acids. CDR3 coding DNA: TGTGCCAGCAGCCTCAGGGTTTCCGAGCCCCAGCATTTT. Translation gives CASSLRVSEPQHF.

The chain employs TRBV29-1 and TRBJ1-1; 7 positions match TRBD1. Germline CDR1 is SQVTM and CDR2 is ANQGSEA. V was pared by 6 bases and J by 11 bases, with 21 bases of the junction left unmatched. The CDR3 is made up of 15 amino acids. The CDR3 spells CSVTAPGQKKEGAFF. The CDR3 DNA reads as TGCAGCGTGACTGCCCCGGGACAGAAAAAGGAGGGGGCTTTCTTT. Full variable domain (remainder filled in from reference TRBV29-1 and TRBJ1-1): SAVISQKPSRDICQRGTSLTIQCQVDSQVTMMFWYRQQPGQSLTLIATANQGSEATYESGFVIDKFPISRPNLTFSTLTVSNMSPEDSSIYLCSVTAPGQKKEGAFFGQGTRLTVV.

The chain recombines TRBV6-1 with TRBJ1-6; D unresolved. CDR1 and CDR2 from the germline V gene are MNHNS and SASEGT. V shed 1 base and J shed 7 bases, with 5 bases lying between them. The CDR3 is 13 amino acids. The CDR3 DNA is TGTGCCAGCAGTGAAGGGGGAAATTCACCCCTCCACTTT. Its protein product is CASSEGGNSPLHF.

This clone was recorded once. The chain couples TRBV19 to TRBJ1-2; the D is unclear. Germline CDR1 and CDR2: LNHDA and SQIVND (reference sequence). Trimming removed 6 bases at V and 7 bases at J, with 15 bases between. This CDR3 has 13 residues. The CDR3, as DNA: TGTGCCAGTAGGGCCAGCTCATCGGGTGGCTACACCTTC. Translation: CASRASSSGGYTF.

V gene TRBV20-1 combines with J gene TRBJ2-2; a possible D gene is TRBD2 (5 bases). Between the trimmed V and J ends, which lost 3 bases and 10 bases, there was a span of 15 bases. CDR1 and CDR2 (germline): DFQATT, SNEGSKA (reference sequence). This CDR3 comprises 13 residues. This CDR3 is CSASQGRTEELFF. CDR3 sequence (DNA): TGCAGTGCTAGTCAAGGGAGAACGGAGGAGCTGTTTTTT.

The chain joins TRBV5-8 to TRBJ1-6, with 9 bases aligning to TRBD1. Germline CDR1 reads SGHTS; CDR2 reads YDEGEE. This CDR3 is 18 amino acids long. Trimming cost V 4 bases and J 2 bases; bases outside gene matches: 10. The CDR3 bases are TGTGCCAGCAGCCCGGGACAGGGAGGTTTGACCTATAATTCACCCCTCCACTTT. Translation gives CASSPGQGGLTYNSPLHF.

The rearrangement joins TRBV10-3 to TRBJ2-5; D is perhaps TRBD1 (6 bases). Germline V CDR1 and CDR2: ENHRY, SYGVKD. V was pared by 7 bases and J by 1 base, with 10 bases between. The CDR3 covers 13 residues. The CDR3 DNA sequence: TGTGCCATCAAACCGGACAGCCAAGAGACCCAGTACTTC. This encodes CAIKPDSQETQYF.

The chain employs TRBV6-5 and TRBJ1-4; D remains unclear. In germline, CDR1 is MNHEY, CDR2 SVGAGI. Trimming took off 0 bases at V and 2 bases at J, with 7 bases between the two ends. CDR3 length: 15 amino acids. CDR3 region: CASSYSRRTNEKLFF. The CDR3 region has the DNA TGTGCCAGCAGTTACTCAAGGAGGACTAATGAAAAACTGTTTTTT.

V usage is TRBV9 and J usage is TRBJ2-5; 9 bases fit TRBD2. Germline trimming cut 0 bases from V and 2 bases from J; bases unmatched to any gene: 5. Germline loops: CDR1 SGDLS, CDR2 YYNGEE. The CDR3 has 16 residues. CDR3 in amino acids: CASSVGASGAQETQYF. As DNA, the CDR3 is TGTGCCAGCAGCGTAGGGGCTAGCGGGGCACAAGAGACCCAGTACTTC. The full variable domain, in which reference TRBV9 and TRBJ2-5 provide the parts outside the CDR3, is DSGVTQTPKHLITATGQRVTLRCSPRSGDLSVYWYQQSLDQGLQFLIQYYNGEERAKGNILERFSAQQFPDLHSELNLSSLELGDSALYFCASSVGASGAQETQYFGPGTRLLVL.

The rearrangement uses TRBV5-1 and TRBJ1-2; D is unclear. The CDR3 extends over 14 amino acids. V was shortened by 0 bases and J by 3 bases, with 9 bases between the two germline ends. Germline-derived CDR1 and CDR2 are SGHRS and YFSETQ. Here the CDR3 DNA reads TGCGCCAGCAGCTTGGTAGGCCTTGACTATGGCTACACCTTC. Its translation is CASSLVGLDYGYTF.

The chain couples TRBV27 to TRBJ1-2; the D gene is possibly TRBD1 (5 bases). The CDR3 contains 12 residues. Trimming left V 5 bases short and J 8 bases short, with 12 bases between. Germline V gene lookup returns CDR1 MNHEY and CDR2 SMNVEV (reference sequence). The CDR3 loop reads CASSGPGGGYTF. As DNA, the CDR3 is TGTGCCAGCAGTGGTCCGGGGGGAGGCTACACCTTC.

This chain connects TRBV6-1 to TRBJ2-7, with 9 bases matching TRBD1. The CDR3 totals 15 residues. V gave up 0 bases and J gave up 3 bases; unmatched junction bases: 3. Germline V gene data show CDR1 as MNHNS and CDR2 as SASEGT. The CDR3, as DNA: TGTGCCAGCAGTGAAGCCGGGACAGGGTACTACGAGCAGTACTTC. Translating it yields CASSEAGTGYYEQYF.

In this sample, this clone turned up a few times. The V and J genes are TRBV7-9 and TRBJ1-2; possibly TRBD1 for D (6 bases). Germline V gene sequence: CDR1 SEHNR, CDR2 FQNEAQ (reference sequence). V lost 7 bases and J 4 bases, leaving 16 bases between the germline ends. CDR3 length: 14 amino acids. The CDR3 region is CASKATGNVYGYTF. The DNA of the CDR3 is TGTGCCAGCAAGGCGACAGGCAATGTCTATGGCTACACCTTC.

This chain links TRBV11-2 with TRBJ2-3; no clear D gene. This CDR3 contains 15 residues. Germline assignment: CDR1 SGHAT and CDR2 FQNNGV. V lost 5 bases, J lost 2 bases, and 14 bases lay in between. CDR3 loop: CASSPSGPYTDTQYF. The CDR3 nucleotides are TGTGCCAGCAGCCCGTCCGGGCCCTACACAGATACGCAGTATTTT.

In DNA form, the CDR3 reads TGTGCCAGCAGGGACGACCGCTACGAGCAGTACTTC. Residues: CASRDDRYEQYF. The chain carries TRBV2 and TRBJ2-7; the D is unclear. CDR3 length equals 12 residues. Per germline, CDR1 SNHLY and CDR2 FYNNEI. V was trimmed by 6 bases and J by 3 bases, leaving 9 bases between them.

This chain joins TRBV14 and TRBJ1-4; D remains unclear. The CDR3 extends over 14 amino acids. The V end lost 2 bases, the J end lost 4 bases, and 8 bases lay between the germline ends. Looked up from germline, CDR1 is SGHDN and CDR2 is FVKESK. CDR3 in DNA: TGTGCCAGCAGCCAACTACGGATTAATGAAAAACTGTTTTTT. Translating it yields CASSQLRINEKLFF. The full variable domain, rest sourced from reference TRBV14 and TRBJ1-4, is EAGVTQFPSHSVIEKGQTVTLRCDPISGHDNLYWYRRVMGKEIKFLLHFVKESKQDESGMPNNRFLAERTGGTYSTLKVQPAELEDSGVYFCASSQLRINEKLFFGSGTQLSVL.

V gene TRBV2 combines with J gene TRBJ1-3, with 9 bases matching TRBD1. CDR1 is SNHLY and CDR2 is FYNNEI in the germline V gene. The CDR3 runs to 12 residues. Unmatched junction bases numbered 3, after V lost 7 bases and J lost 8 bases. CDR3 coding DNA: TGTGCCAGCAAAGACAGGGGGTACACCATATATTTT. As protein: CASKDRGYTIYF.

The chain joins TRBV19 to TRBJ1-5; D uncertain. There are 17 residues in the CDR3. CDR1 and CDR2 from the germline V gene are LNHDA and SQIVND (reference sequence). V was cut by 4 bases and J by 2 bases, with 18 bases left in between. CDR3 in DNA: TGTGCCAGTAGTAATCTCCGGACTCCCGGAGGCAATCAGCCCCAGCATTTT. This translates into CASSNLRTPGGNQPQHF.